This paragraph covers one T cell receptor beta chain sequence. This clone was observed a few times. Its binding antigen is unknown. No much larger clone is present one base from it, and per-base qualities are unavailable. The sample comes from a study of blood T cell repertoires in COVID-19 (dated by TCRdb to 2020 to 2021). In the study overall: Samples covering the acute and convalescent phases of COVID-19 were provided by collaborators in the United States, Italy and Spain. The material from the prospective study consisted of cDNA or gDNA derived from T cells, B-cell-depleted T cells, or PBMCs. The dataset comprised deeply sampled blood TCRbeta repertoires from subjects exposed to, actively infected with, or recovered from COVID-19. The repertoires were made available in a free public database intended to serve as a resource for research on the immune response to SARS-CoV-2. Samples came from the ongoing ImmuneRACE study (first 160 participants) plus 1,254 subjects from 6 global collaborators. Nearly every sample came with metadata listing a de-identified subject ID, COVID-19 status, age in years and sex. Where available, HLA class I and class II types were obtained from metadata supplied by the sample provider rather than from assay-based typing.

Paper-wide results and their limitations: The quantity of clinical and demographic metadata differed by source and by participant and was supplied without curation.

TCRbeta CDR3 regions were amplified from genomic DNA by means of the immunoSEQ Assay, a bias-controlled multiplex PCR. The study's own analysis went as follows. Within the assay, amplification of reference gene primers was used to estimate how many nucleated cells each sample contained. To quantify the absolute abundance of each unique TCRbeta CDR3 rearrangement, sequence reads were collapsed and filtered. For each sample, productive Simpson clonality was calculated as the square root of Simpson's diversity index over productive rearrangements. Here the immuneACCESS table is served through TCRdb, limited to in-frame sequences with V and J called. Missing clones are a known gap in these copies; in checked studies unresolved V genes cover under half, and the rest lacks a known reason. V, J and clone size are those of that table, while D and trimming were read from the DNA. For this sample the table gives roughly 250,000 clones, of which under 95% were detected only once. The ten largest clonotypes hold 1.9% of the sample.

From its cysteine to its phenylalanine, the CDR3 spans 16 amino acids. Left in the record is the CDR3 DNA by itself, 48 bases read in frame from the first base. CDR1 SGHNT and CDR2 YENEEA were looked up in the germline V gene. The V end gives up 1 base and the J end 5 bases, leaving 9 bases in the junction not matched to a gene. Participants in the prospective study were aged roughly 18 to 100 years, lived in more than 20 United States geographic areas, and enrolled through a virtual design. In the prospective study, participants were assigned to cohorts based on the clinical history participants reported in a screening survey and a study questionnaire. Recovered participants in ImmuneRACE Cohort 3 were defined by two consecutive negative NP/OP PCR tests, clearance by a healthcare professional, or resolution of symptoms. In the prospective study, mobile phlebotomists collected whole blood, serum and a nasopharyngeal or oropharyngeal swab from each participant. Additional blood draws and questionnaires over an approximately 2-month period could optionally be provided by prospective study participants. Before DNA extraction, prospective study blood samples were shipped either frozen or at room temperature.

Sequencing was done on a sample of PBMCs or T cells enriched from blood (not recorded which). This clonotype was obtained from a woman aged 18-35 years who had recovered from COVID-19. Here the chain combines TRBV11-3 and TRBJ2-5; 8 central nucleotides agree with TRBD2. The CDR3 protein sequence reads: CASSLGRGARRETQYF. The nucleotide sequence reads as follows: TGTGCCAGCAGCTTAGGGCGGGGGGCCCGTCGGGAGACCCAGTACTTC. The CDR3, completed at both ends by the reference TRBV11-3 and TRBJ2-5 genes, gives the full variable domain EAGVVQSPRYKIIEKKQPVAFWCNPISGHNTLYWYLQNLGQGPELLIRYENEEAVDDSQLPKDRFSAERLKGVDSTLKIQPAELGDSAVYLCASSLGRGARRETQYFGPGTRLLVL.